A selection of T cell receptor beta chains follows, all from one sample in a study of blood T cell repertoires in COVID-19. TCRdb's copy holds only in-frame clones and misses some; the assay was immunoSEQ multiplex PCR. The sample records 300,000 to 450,000 clones, roughly 86% being singletons. What was sequenced was PBMCs or T cells enriched from blood (not recorded which). The receptors stem from a man younger than 40 who had recovered from COVID-19. Each CDR3 is given with its conserved first and last residue. A D gene is named only where the DNA matches it firmly. Clone size is shown for a subset of rows, as once, few, many or a class of expanded clone.

>TRBV9|-|once|TRBJ1-6
CASSVGEGGERSSPLHF
TGTGCCAGCAGCGTAGGGGAAGGGGGAGAGAGGTCATCACCCCTCCACTTT
>TRBV30|-|once|TRBJ2-2
CAWDQENTGELFF
TGTGCCTGGGATCAGGAGAACACCGGGGAGCTGTTTTTT
>TRBV18|-|-|TRBJ1-1
CASSSNRATEAFF
TGTGCCAGCTCGTCCAACAGGGCCACTGAAGCTTTCTTT
>TRBV2|-|-|TRBJ2-2
CATRGQANTGELFF
TGTGCCACCCGGGGACAAGCGAACACCGGGGAGCTGTTTTTT
>TRBV30|-|-|TRBJ2-3
CAWSVLEYRDTQYF
TGTGCCTGGAGTGTACTGGAGTATCGAGATACGCAGTATTTT
>TRBV6-5|-|-|TRBJ2-1
CASSAAENNEQFF
TGTGCCAGCAGCGCCGCGGAGAACAATGAGCAGTTCTTC
>TRBV5-4|-|-|TRBJ1-2
CASSFPSTGLDGYTF
TGTGCCAGCAGCTTTCCATCTACAGGATTGGATGGCTACACCTTC
>TRBV5-6|-|once|TRBJ1-6
CASSLGAGDDSPLHF
TGTGCCAGCAGCTTGGGGGCAGGTGACGATTCACCCCTCCACTTT
>TRBV3-1/TRBV3-2|TRBD1|-|TRBJ2-7
CASSQEDRALYEQYF
TGTGCCAGCAGCCAAGAGGACAGGGCCCTATACGAGCAGTACTTC
>TRBV5-1|-|-|TRBJ1-2
CASSLTELYGYTF
TGCGCCAGCAGCTTGACGGAGCTCTATGGCTACACCTTC
>TRBV18|-|-|TRBJ1-1
CASSQKRATMNTEAFF
TGTGCCAGCTCCCAGAAAAGGGCGACTATGAACACTGAAGCTTTCTTT
>TRBV11-2|-|-|TRBJ1-1
CASSLTGQNTEAFF
TGTGCCAGCAGCTTAACAGGGCAGAACACTGAAGCTTTCTTT
>TRBV4-1|TRBD1|-|TRBJ2-5
CASSQVPGQETQYF
TGCGCCAGCAGCCAAGTCCCGGGACAGGAGACCCAGTACTTC
>TRBV15|TRBD1|-|TRBJ1-2
CATSRRGTGVINYGYTF
TGTGCCACCAGCAGGAGAGGGACAGGGGTGATTAACTATGGCTACACCTTC
>TRBV10-2|TRBD1|-|TRBJ1-2
CASSEDRVGYGYTF
TGCGCCAGCAGTGAGGACAGGGTAGGCTATGGCTACACCTTC
>TRBV7-7|TRBD1|-|TRBJ1-4
CASSPGTGLDEKLFF
TGTGCTAGCAGCCCAGGGACAGGGCTTGATGAAAAACTGTTTTTT
>TRBV5-4|-|-|TRBJ1-1
CASRTGVNTEAFF
TGTGCCAGCAGGACAGGTGTGAACACTGAAGCTTTCTTT
>TRBV9|-|-|TRBJ2-3
CASSVAAASDIGTDTQYF
TGTGCCAGCAGCGTAGCTGCGGCTAGCGATATCGGGACAGATACGCAGTATTTT
>TRBV3-1/TRBV3-2|TRBD1|-|TRBJ1-3
CASSPLQGGSGNTIYF
TGTGCCAGCAGCCCGCTACAGGGGGGTTCTGGAAACACCATATATTTT
>TRBV11-3|-|-|TRBJ1-2
CASTWEAGPNYGYTF
TGTGCCAGCACCTGGGAGGCCGGACCTAACTATGGCTACACCTTC
>TRBV6-4|TRBD1|-|TRBJ1-2
CASRQGDGYTF
TGTGCCAGCAGACAGGGGGATGGCTACACCTTC
>TRBV5-6|TRBD2|-|TRBJ2-2
CASSLGTSGEFDTGELFF
TGTGCCAGCAGCTTGGGGACTAGCGGGGAATTTGACACCGGGGAGCTGTTTTTT
>TRBV12-3/TRBV12-4|TRBD1|-|TRBJ2-7
CASRQSTGEEQYF
TGTGCCAGCAGACAATCCACAGGGGAAGAGCAGTACTTC
>TRBV6-5|-|-|TRBJ1-2
CASSYSPAANYGYTF
TGTGCCAGCAGTTACTCGCCGGCGGCTAACTATGGCTACACCTTC
>TRBV5-6|TRBD1|-|TRBJ1-1
CASSWGTGEATEAFF
TGTGCCAGCAGCTGGGGGACAGGGGAGGCCACTGAAGCTTTCTTT
>TRBV6-2/TRBV6-3|-|few|TRBJ1-5
CASSYSTPASQHF
TGTGCCAGCAGTTACTCGACTCCTGCGTCCCAGCATTTT
>TRBV7-3|-|-|TRBJ2-1
CASSGYLDRGQFF
TGTGCCAGCAGCGGGTACCTGGATAGAGGGCAGTTCTTC
>TRBV7-9|-|-|TRBJ1-1
CASSLGGSMNTEAFF
TGTGCCAGCAGCTTAGGCGGCAGCATGAACACTGAAGCTTTCTTT
>TRBV5-1|-|-|TRBJ1-6
CASSLDSYSPLHF
TGCGCCAGCAGCTTGGATAGCTATTCACCCCTCCACTTT
>TRBV19|TRBD2|-|TRBJ2-2
CASSLAGTNTGELFF
TGTGCCAGTAGTTTAGCGGGGACGAACACCGGGGAGCTGTTTTTT
>TRBV11-3|TRBD1|few|TRBJ1-4
CASSLDRGPGKLFF
TGTGCCAGCAGCTTAGACAGGGGGCCGGGAAAACTGTTTTTT
>TRBV5-1|-|-|TRBJ2-7
CASSLMGSFEQYF
TGCGCCAGCAGCTTGATGGGCTCCTTCGAGCAGTACTTC
>TRBV7-2|-|-|TRBJ2-7
CASSKPGHTYEQYF
TGTGCCAGCAGCAAGCCGGGACATACCTACGAGCAGTACTTC
>TRBV6-6|-|once|TRBJ2-3
CASSYYQDTDTQYF
TGTGCCAGCAGTTACTACCAGGACACAGATACGCAGTATTTT
>TRBV5-5|-|-|TRBJ1-5
CASSFHGGSNQPQHF
TGTGCCAGCAGCTTCCATGGGGGCAGCAATCAGCCCCAGCATTTT
>TRBV30|-|-|TRBJ1-2
CAWSAPGYGYTF
TGTGCCTGGAGTGCCCCAGGGTACGGCTACACCTTC
>TRBV7-8|-|-|TRBJ1-1
CASSLLRQVSEAFF
TGTGCCAGCAGCTTATTAAGACAGGTCTCTGAAGCTTTCTTT
>TRBV19|-|-|TRBJ1-3
CASSIARVSGNTIYF
TGTGCCAGTAGTATCGCAAGAGTCTCTGGAAACACCATATATTTT
>TRBV10-3|-|-|TRBJ2-2
CAISESRQYTGELFF
TGTGCCATCAGTGAGTCGAGACAGTACACCGGGGAGCTGTTTTTT
>TRBV19|TRBD1|-|TRBJ1-6
CASIPGTGLYNSPLHF
TGTGCCAGTATTCCCGGGACAGGGCTCTATAATTCACCCCTCCACTTT
>TRBV6-5|-|-|TRBJ2-3
CASSRGLDTQYF
TGTGCCAGCAGTCGGGGTCTGGATACGCAGTATTTT
>TRBV10-3|-|-|TRBJ1-1
CAIRNTGIGNTEAFF
TGTGCCATCAGAAACACAGGGATTGGGAACACTGAAGCTTTCTTT
>TRBV10-3|TRBD1|-|TRBJ2-2
CAISAPPGQGNHGELFF
TGTGCCATCAGCGCACCCCCGGGACAGGGGAATCACGGGGAGCTGTTTTTT
>TRBV25-1|-|once|TRBJ1-4
CASSEFGMGKLFF
TGTGCCAGCAGTGAATTCGGGATGGGGAAACTGTTTTTT
>TRBV10-2|TRBD1|-|TRBJ2-2
CASIIRDRGSTGELFF
TGCGCCAGCATAATTAGGGACAGGGGCTCCACCGGGGAGCTGTTTTTT
>TRBV11-2|TRBD2|-|TRBJ2-1
CASRPLAGGLSYNEQFF
TGTGCCAGCAGGCCACTAGCGGGGGGCCTCTCCTACAATGAGCAGTTCTTC
>TRBV5-1|TRBD1|-|TRBJ2-7
CASSLDGTAYEQYF
TGCGCCAGCAGCCTAGACGGGACAGCCTACGAGCAGTACTTC
>TRBV3-1/TRBV3-2|TRBD1|many|TRBJ2-7
CASSLGQGAGLEQYF
TGTGCCAGCAGCCTCGGACAGGGGGCAGGCCTCGAGCAGTACTTC
>TRBV6-6|-|-|TRBJ2-7
CASSYRGNEQYF
TGTGCCAGCAGTTACCGGGGGAACGAGCAGTACTTC
>TRBV7-8|TRBD2|-|TRBJ2-7
CASSPISGADEQYF
TGTGCCAGCAGCCCAATTAGCGGGGCGGACGAGCAGTACTTC